The 29 T cell receptor beta chains below were found in one sample sequenced in a study of cytomegalovirus exposure and HLA in healthy donors. Researchers ran the PCR with 60 Vbeta and 13 Jbeta primers. TCRdb's table, derived via immunoSEQ multiplex PCR, lists solely in-frame clones and lacks some. This sample has about 140,000 clones, with roughly 9% found just once. Material: PBMCs. The receptor set was obtained from a woman aged 40 to 50 in good health and CMV-seropositive.

The chain joins TRBV6-1 to TRBJ1-2, with 11 bases aligning to TRBD1. The CDR3 is made up of 15 amino acids. Trimming at V came to 0 bases and at J to 7 bases, leaving 4 bases not matched to a gene. Germline lookup yields CDR1 MNHNS and CDR2 SASEGT. The CDR3 DNA follows: TGTGCCAGCAGTGAAGCGGGACAGGGGGAAGTTGGCTACACCTTC. This encodes CASSEAGQGEVGYTF.

The chain links TRBV18 to TRBJ1-2, with D perhaps TRBD1 (5 bases). Germline CDR1 reads KGHSH; CDR2 reads LQKENI. The germline V and J ends were trimmed by 1 base and 4 bases, with 19 bases remaining between them. The CDR3 contains 17 residues. DNA for the CDR3: TGTGCCAGCTCACCACGTGACAGCCCCCGGCCCACCTATGGCTACACCTTC. Translation gives CASSPRDSPRPTYGYTF.

This clone turned up a few times. J is TRBJ2-3 and V is TRBV7-6; unclear D gene. The germline V gene encodes CDR1 SGHVS and CDR2 FNYEAQ. This CDR3 has 17 amino acids. Trimming removed 1 base at V and 2 bases at J, with 16 bases between. Written as DNA, the CDR3 is TGTGCCAGCAGCTTAGAAAACTATCCACGATCCACAGATACGCAGTATTTT. Protein product: CASSLENYPRSTDTQYF.

In this sample, this clone turned up a few times. This chain links TRBV2 with TRBJ1-6; tentatively, D is TRBD1 (6 bases). CDR1 is SNHLY and CDR2 is FYNNEI in the germline V gene. The germline V and J ends were trimmed by 8 bases and 7 bases, with 12 bases remaining between them. The CDR3 is 13 residues long. The CDR3: CASEDSANSPLHF. The CDR3 DNA reads as TGTGCCAGCGAGGACAGCGCGAATTCACCCCTCCACTTT.

The rearrangement uses TRBV5-1 and TRBJ2-7; the D is unclear. From germline, CDR1 is SGHRS and CDR2 YFSETQ. The CDR3 length is 13 residues. The V end was cut by 1 base, the J end by 2 bases, with 7 bases between. For the CDR3, the DNA is TGCGCCAGCAGCTTGAACACACCCTACGAGCAGTACTTC. Its translation: CASSLNTPYEQYF.

This chain uses TRBV7-9 with TRBJ1-1, with D maybe TRBD1 (5 bases). Germline V CDR1 and CDR2: SEHNR, FQNEAQ (reference sequence). The germline V and J ends were trimmed by 5 bases and 10 bases, with 17 bases remaining between them. The CDR3 totals 13 residues. The CDR3 spells CASSVAGAGGAFF. The CDR3 nucleotides read TGTGCCAGCAGCGTCGCCGGGGCGGGGGGAGCTTTCTTT.

J is TRBJ2-2 and V is TRBV4-1; 9 positions match TRBD2. Trimming cost V 1 base and J 3 bases; bases outside gene matches: 18. The CDR3 sequence is 21 residues long. Germline V lookup: CDR1 MGHRA, CDR2 YSYEKL. CDR3 sequence (DNA): TGCGCCAGCAGCCAAGCGCCGGGGCTAGGCGGGGGGGCCAGGGACACCGGGGAGCTGTTTTTT. Protein sequence: CASSQAPGLGGGARDTGELFF.

On this clone: In the same sample, other DNA sequences code for this CDR3. The chain couples TRBV6-5 to TRBJ2-3, with D perhaps TRBD1 (6 bases). Germline lookup yields CDR1 MNHEY and CDR2 SVGAGI. The length of the CDR3 is 15 residues. Trimming took off 2 bases at V and 6 bases at J, with 15 bases between the two ends. CDR3 sequence (DNA): TGTGCCAGCAGTTACGGCAGGGGTCAAGCGGATACGCAGTATTTT. This sequence encodes CASSYGRGQADTQYF.

This clone was detected a few times. CDR3 in amino acids: CASSASGGGLETQYF. The CDR3 region has the DNA TGTGCCAGCAGCGCTAGCGGGGGGGGTTTAGAGACCCAGTACTTC. V and J are TRBV9 and TRBJ2-5, with 12 bases fitting TRBD2. After removal of 3 bases from V and 4 bases from J, the junction contained 4 bases not matched to a gene. Germline V gives CDR1 SGDLS, CDR2 YYNGEE. CDR3 length: 15 residues.

The V and J genes are TRBV18 and TRBJ2-7; 9 nucleotides align to TRBD1. V lost 1 base to trimming and J lost 4 bases; unmatched junction nucleotides: 8. Germline CDR1 and CDR2: KGHSH and LQKENI. CDR3 length equals 16 residues. This CDR3 is CASSPQGTGSSYEQYF. In nucleotides, the CDR3 is TGTGCCAGCTCACCACAAGGGACAGGGTCCTCTTACGAGCAGTACTTC.

This clone has only a few counts. The rearrangement joins TRBV5-1 to TRBJ2-2, with 14 bases matching TRBD2. The CDR3 extends over 17 amino acids. Germline CDR1 and CDR2: SGHRS and YFSETQ. The trim removed 4 bases at V and 6 bases at J, leaving 8 bases unmatched. CDR3 protein: CASSVTSGGAVAGELFF. The CDR3 DNA follows: TGCGCCAGCAGCGTGACTAGCGGGGGGGCCGTCGCCGGGGAGCTGTTTTTT.

The chain links TRBV27 to TRBJ1-1; D is undetermined. CDR1 and CDR2 (germline): MNHEY, SMNVEV (reference sequence). There are 13 residues in the CDR3. Trimming cost V 3 bases and J 9 bases, with 14 bases left between them. Here the CDR3 reads CASSFMNGRQAFF. The CDR3, as DNA: TGTGCCAGCAGTTTTATGAACGGGAGACAAGCTTTCTTT.

The V call is TRBV19, the J call TRBJ1-5; 10 bases agree with TRBD1. Germline V gives CDR1 LNHDA, CDR2 SQIVND (reference sequence). V shed 3 bases and J 7 bases; nucleotides not matched to a gene: 9. CDR3 length: 16 residues. CDR3 residues: CASSISTGTGAQPQHF. The CDR3 DNA follows: TGTGCCAGTAGTATTTCCACTGGGACAGGGGCCCAGCCCCAGCATTTT.

The chain combines TRBV6-5 with TRBJ1-1; D remains unclear. Between the trimmed V and J ends, which lost 0 bases and 8 bases, there was a span of 10 bases. Germline V gives CDR1 MNHEY, CDR2 SVGAGI. This CDR3 region has 13 residues. CDR3 DNA sequence: TGTGCCAGCAGTTACTCGAGGCAGACCGAAGCTTTCTTT. The encoded protein is CASSYSRQTEAFF.

This clone was detected a few times. V and J are TRBV5-6 and TRBJ2-1; 11 bases line up with TRBD2. V shed 4 bases and J 2 bases; nucleotides not matched to a gene: 11. The CDR3 is 18 residues long. CDR1 is SGHDT and CDR2 is YYEEEE in the germline V gene. CDR3 DNA: TGTGCCAGCAGCCAAATTCTACTAGCGGGGGACCCCTACAATGAGCAGTTCTTC. Translated, it gives CASSQILLAGDPYNEQFF.

This chain connects TRBV7-9 to TRBJ2-1; TRBD1 might be the D (6 bases). Per germline, CDR1 SEHNR and CDR2 FQNEAQ (reference sequence). Deletions cut 3 bases from V and 5 bases from J, with 14 bases between. CDR3 length: 15 residues. For the CDR3, the DNA is TGTGCCAGCAGCTTCGTTCAGGGGCTAAACAATGAGCAGTTCTTC. Translated, it gives CASSFVQGLNNEQFF.

The sample holds one count of this clone. The chain uses TRBV18 and TRBJ1-1; D might be TRBD1 (6 bases). Germline-derived CDR1 and CDR2 are KGHSH and LQKENI. V lost 3 bases and J 1 base, leaving 15 bases between the germline ends. The CDR3 is made up of 16 amino acids. In DNA form, the CDR3 reads TGTGCCAGCTCACCGCTACAGGGAACTTCGAACACTGAAGCTTTCTTT. Its protein is CASSPLQGTSNTEAFF.

This chain links TRBV7-2 with TRBJ1-5, with 10 bases matching TRBD1. The CDR3 spans 17 residues. V trimming: 3 bases; J trimming: 0 bases; junction bases outside the gene matches: 5. CDR1 and CDR2 (germline): SGHTA, FQGNSA. CDR3 coding DNA: TGTGCCAGCAGCTTCCGGGACAGGGGCGATAGCAATCAGCCCCAGCATTTT. As protein: CASSFRDRGDSNQPQHF.

This clone was seen at least ten times. The chain joins TRBV5-4 to TRBJ1-3; D unclear. Germline V gene lookup returns CDR1 SGHNT and CDR2 YYREEE (reference sequence). V was cut by 0 bases and J by 0 bases, with 10 bases left in between. The CDR3 loop spans 16 amino acids. As DNA, the CDR3 is TGTGCCAGCAGCTTGGGTGGGCTTCTCTCTGGAAACACCATATATTTT. It encodes CASSLGGLLSGNTIYF.

On this clone: The CDR3 does not end in the conserved phenylalanine or tryptophan, so this is likely a read error. The CDR3 sequence is CSAGKGETEAFL. The CDR3 bases are TGCAGCGCTGGAAAGGGAGAAACTGAAGCTTTCTTG. V and J are TRBV29-1 and TRBJ1-1; D remains unclear. The CDR3 extends over 12 amino acids. In germline, CDR1 is SQVTM, CDR2 ANQGSEA. Trimming stripped 7 bases from V and 5 bases from J, with 14 bases between.

The chain links TRBV6-5 to TRBJ1-3; tentatively, D is TRBD1 (5 bases). The CDR3 has 14 amino acids. V was clipped by 5 bases and J by 4 bases, with 12 bases between them. Looked up from germline, CDR1 is MNHEY and CDR2 is SVGAGI. CDR3 amino acids: CASSLLGGGNTIYF. The CDR3 DNA follows: TGTGCCAGCAGTCTCCTGGGGGGAGGAAACACCATATATTTT.

This clone has only a few counts. This sequence joins TRBV5-1 and TRBJ1-1; 8 bases line up with TRBD1. Germline values: CDR1 SGHRS, CDR2 YFSETQ. This CDR3 has 14 amino acids. J gave up 1 base and V 4 bases, and 3 bases lay outside the gene matches. This chain's CDR3 is CASSLQGGNTEAFF. The CDR3 region has the DNA TGCGCCAGCAGCCTACAGGGGGGGAACACTGAAGCTTTCTTT.

V and J are TRBV11-2 and TRBJ1-2; D gene ambiguous. Trimming left V 5 bases short and J 6 bases short, with 16 bases between. The germline V gene encodes CDR1 SGHAT and CDR2 FQNNGV. CDR3 length: 14 amino acids. This CDR3 reads CASSLQRGEDGYTF. The CDR3 DNA reads as TGTGCCAGCAGCCTCCAGCGGGGTGAGGATGGCTACACCTTC. The complete variable domain, with remaining parts taken from reference TRBV11-2 and TRBJ1-2, reads EAGVAQSPRYKIIEKRQSVAFWCNPISGHATLYWYQQILGQGPKLLIQFQNNGVVDDSQLPKDRFSAERLKGVDSTLKIQPAKLEDSAVYLCASSLQRGEDGYTFGSGTRLTVV.

This clone was observed a handful of times. The rearrangement uses TRBV6-1 and TRBJ1-1; TRBD1 matches 9 bases. J lost 5 bases, V lost 6 bases, and 10 bases had no gene match. The CDR3 spans 15 residues. Germline V lookup: CDR1 MNHNS, CDR2 SASEGT. CDR3 DNA: TGTGCCAGCAGAATAGGGAGGACAGGGGCTACTGAAGCTTTCTTT. It yields the protein CASRIGRTGATEAFF.

This clone was counted a few times. V gene TRBV11-2 combines with J gene TRBJ1-2, with TRBD1 matching over 8 bases. Germline lookup yields CDR1 SGHAT and CDR2 FQNNGV. J was trimmed by 8 bases and V by 1 base; bases with no gene match: 6. The CDR3 sequence is 14 residues long. CDR3 loop: CASSLGATGDGYTF. In DNA, the CDR3 is TGTGCCAGCAGCTTAGGTGCGACAGGGGACGGCTACACCTTC.

This clone was picked up a small number of times. The V gene is TRBV10-3, the J gene TRBJ1-3, with a weak D call TRBD1 (5 bases). Trimming left V 3 bases short and J 2 bases short, with 11 bases between. Germline V CDR1 and CDR2: ENHRY, SYGVKD. This CDR3 region has 15 residues. In nucleotides, the CDR3 is TGTGCCATCAGTGACTCAGGGATCACTGGAAACACCATATATTTT. Translated, it gives CAISDSGITGNTIYF.

The chain recombines TRBV5-1 with TRBJ2-7; 7 bases map to TRBD2. Germline lookup yields CDR1 SGHRS and CDR2 YFSETQ. V lost 5 bases to trimming and J lost 0 bases; unmatched junction nucleotides: 5. CDR3 length equals 14 residues. The CDR3 here is CASSWEGSSYEQYF. The CDR3 nucleotides read TGCGCCAGCAGTTGGGAGGGTAGCTCCTACGAGCAGTACTTC.

In this sample, this clone turned up a few times. The rearrangement uses TRBV18 and TRBJ2-5; D remains ambiguous. Germline CDR1 is KGHSH and CDR2 is LQKENI. Trimming cost V 5 bases and J 2 bases, with 3 bases left between them. The CDR3 is 11 amino acids. The CDR3 loop reads CASSIQETQYF. The CDR3 DNA reads as TGTGCCAGCTCAATACAAGAGACCCAGTACTTC.

The J gene is TRBJ1-3, the V gene TRBV7-9, with 8 bases fitting TRBD1. V lost 1 base and J lost 0; bases outside the gene matches: 5. Germline CDR1 and CDR2: SEHNR and FQNEAQ (reference sequence). The CDR3 runs 17 residues. This chain's CDR3 is CASSLDSGGGSGNTIYF. CDR3 nucleotides: TGTGCCAGCAGCTTAGACTCAGGGGGCGGCTCTGGAAACACCATATATTTT. Together with reference TRBV7-9 and TRBJ1-3, the CDR3 gives the full variable domain: DTGVSQNPRHKITKRGQNVTFRCDPISEHNRLYWYRQTLGQGPEFLTYFQNEAQLEKSRLLSDRFSAERPKGSFSTLEIQRTEQGDSAMYLCASSLDSGGGSGNTIYFGEGSWLTVV.